This TCR beta chain came from a study of cytomegalovirus exposure and HLA in healthy donors. Study-wide results and caveats: In all likelihood, a cluster of highly shared sequence variants was a sequencing artifact. Later genetic work tied a missense DCLRE1C variant to beta-chain V and J trimming. As a later analysis revealed, the rate of TCR association differed by HLA locus, with DRB1 most and HLA-C fewest.

The PCR ran on 60 Vbeta and 13 Jbeta primers. Method: immunoSEQ multiplex PCR; TCRdb's copy keeps in-frame clones and lacks some. In the table there are about 200,000 clones, around 86% of which are singletons. The CDR3 sequence is 15 residues long. V was pared by 4 bases and J by 5 bases, with 16 bases between. The germline V gene encodes CDR1 SGHNT and CDR2 YYREEE (reference sequence). To note about this clone: The antigen remains unidentified.

Sample: PBMCs. The rearrangement joins TRBV5-4 to TRBJ1-5; D is perhaps TRBD1 (5 bases). The TCR comes from a woman aged 40 to 50 in good health and CMV-seronegative. This chain's CDR3 is CASSNTGHDHQPQHF. CDR3 coding DNA: TGTGCCAGCAGCAACACAGGACACGACCATCAGCCCCAGCATTTT.